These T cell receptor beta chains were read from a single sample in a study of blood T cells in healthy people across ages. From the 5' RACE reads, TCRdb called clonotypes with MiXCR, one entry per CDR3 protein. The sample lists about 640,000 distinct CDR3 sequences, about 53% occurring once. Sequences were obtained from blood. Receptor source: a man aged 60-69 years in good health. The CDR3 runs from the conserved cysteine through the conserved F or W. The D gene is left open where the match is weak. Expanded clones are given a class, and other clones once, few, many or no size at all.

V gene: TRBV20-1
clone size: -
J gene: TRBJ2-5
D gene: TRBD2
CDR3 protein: CSARPGTSGETQYF
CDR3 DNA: TGCAGTGCTAGACCCGGGACTAGCGGAGAGACCCAGTACTTC

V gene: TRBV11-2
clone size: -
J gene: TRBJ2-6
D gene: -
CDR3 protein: CASSSNTNVLTF
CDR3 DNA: TGTGCCAGCAGCTCCAATACGAACGTCCTGACTTTC

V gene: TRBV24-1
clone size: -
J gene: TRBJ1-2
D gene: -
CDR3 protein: CATSLGDGYTF
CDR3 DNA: TGTGCCACCAGTCTGGGAGATGGCTACACCTTC

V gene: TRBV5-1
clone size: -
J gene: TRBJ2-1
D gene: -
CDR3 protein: CASTTGAGSYNEQFF
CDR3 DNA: TGCGCCAGCACCACGGGGGCGGGATCTTACAATGAGCAGTTCTTC

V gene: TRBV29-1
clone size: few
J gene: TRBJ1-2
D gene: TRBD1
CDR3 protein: CSVEKGAEGYTF
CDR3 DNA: TGCAGCGTTGAAAAGGGGGCAGAGGGCTACACCTTC

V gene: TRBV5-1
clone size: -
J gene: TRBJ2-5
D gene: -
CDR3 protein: CASSLEDRPGETQYF
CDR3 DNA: TGCGCCAGCAGCTTGGAGGACAGACCGGGAGAGACCCAGTACTTC

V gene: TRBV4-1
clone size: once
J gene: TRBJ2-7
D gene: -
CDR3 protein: CASSQEGNRANEQYF
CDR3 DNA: TGCGCCAGCAGCCAAGAGGGAAACAGGGCCAACGAGCAGTACTTC

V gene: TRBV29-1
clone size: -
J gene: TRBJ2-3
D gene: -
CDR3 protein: CSGGDTDTQYF
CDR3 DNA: TGCAGCGGAGGGGATACAGATACGCAGTATTTT

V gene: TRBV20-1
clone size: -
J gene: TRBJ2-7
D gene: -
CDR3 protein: CSASDMAGTYEQYF
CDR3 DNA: TGCAGTGCTAGTGATATGGCGGGCACCTACGAGCAGTACTTC

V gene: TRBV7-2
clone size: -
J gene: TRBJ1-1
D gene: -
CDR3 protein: CASSLVGSTEAFF
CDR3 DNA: TGTGCCAGCAGCTTAGTCGGGAGCACTGAAGCTTTCTTT

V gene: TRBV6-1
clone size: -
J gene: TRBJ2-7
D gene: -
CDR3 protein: CASSDRDGSYEQYF
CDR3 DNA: TGTGCCAGCAGTGACCGGGACGGTTCCTACGAGCAGTACTTC

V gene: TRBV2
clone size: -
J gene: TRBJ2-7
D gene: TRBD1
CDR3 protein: CASRSQGMSYEQYF
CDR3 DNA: TGTGCCAGCAGGTCACAGGGGATGAGCTACGAGCAGTACTTC

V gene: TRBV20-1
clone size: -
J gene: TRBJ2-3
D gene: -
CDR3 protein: CSALLGSTDTQYF
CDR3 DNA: TGCAGTGCCCTTTTGGGGAGCACAGATACGCAGTATTTT

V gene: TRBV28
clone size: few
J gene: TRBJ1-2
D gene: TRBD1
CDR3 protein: CASSWAGTGDNYGYTF
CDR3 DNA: TGTGCCAGCAGTTGGGCCGGGACAGGGGATAACTATGGCTACACCTTC

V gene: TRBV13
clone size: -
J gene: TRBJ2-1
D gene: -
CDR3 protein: CASSRAVGGRGETQFF
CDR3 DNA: TGTGCCAGCAGCCGCGCGGTCGGGGGGCGAGGAGAGACCCAGTTCTTC

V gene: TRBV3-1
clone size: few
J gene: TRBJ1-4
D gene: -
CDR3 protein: CASSPGRGLFF
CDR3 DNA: TGTGCCAGCAGCCCCGGACGTGGACTGTTTTTT